The 31 T cell receptor beta chains below all came from one sample that was sequenced in a study of blood T cells in healthy people across ages. Then a second PCR, running roughly 7 to 11 cycles, was carried out with a sample-barcoded 5' primer and a J-beta primer mix. MiXCR was run by TCRdb on the 5' RACE reads, yielding one entry per CDR3 protein. The data hold about 970,000 distinct CDR3 sequences, with approximately 50% observed a single time. The sample consisted of blood. Every receptor here comes from a woman in her fifties or sixties in good health.

This clonotype has only a few counts. The chain carries TRBV7-2 and TRBJ1-6; 8 bases fit TRBD1. This CDR3 comprises 17 residues. The junction had 10 bases not matched to a gene; V was cut back by 2 bases and J by 7 bases. Germline V gives CDR1 SGHTA, CDR2 FQGNSA. Here the CDR3 reads CASSLRGPGQENSPLHF. Written as DNA, the CDR3 is TGTGCCAGCAGCTTAAGGGGGCCGGGACAGGAGAATTCACCCCTCCACTTT.

The CDR3 DNA is TGTGCCATCAGTGATACGGACAGGCCGGATCAGCCCCAGCATTTT. Amino acids: CAISDTDRPDQPQHF. This chain connects TRBV10-3 to TRBJ1-5, with 7 bases matching TRBD1. The J segment lost 5 bases and the V segment lost 3 bases, leaving 7 bases of the junction unmatched. CDR3 length: 15 amino acids. Germline CDR1 ENHRY, CDR2 SYGVKD.

The rearrangement joins TRBV2 to TRBJ1-2; D remains unclear. V shed 6 bases and J shed 2 bases, with 16 bases lying between them. Germline V gene data show CDR1 as SNHLY and CDR2 as FYNNEI. The CDR3 spans 15 residues. The CDR3 bases are TGTGCCAGCAGACGAGGAGGGAGCGCAAACTATGGCTACACCTTC. Protein product: CASRRGGSANYGYTF.

This chain connects TRBV6-2 or TRBV6-3 to TRBJ2-1; a possible D gene is TRBD2 (5 bases). CDR3 size: 12 residues. The V gene lost 5 bases and the J gene lost 3 bases, with 5 bases spanning the gap. Germline values: CDR1 MNHEY, CDR2 SVGEGT. This chain's CDR3 is CASSGLYNEQFF. CDR3 DNA: TGTGCCAGCAGTGGACTCTACAATGAGCAGTTCTTC.

The chain links TRBV6-1 to TRBJ2-5; D is perhaps TRBD2 (6 bases). CDR3 length: 13 residues. In germline, CDR1 is MNHNS, CDR2 SASEGT. Trimming pared 11 bases from V and 3 bases from J, leaving 16 bases between. The CDR3 DNA reads TGTGCCTCTAGATGGTGGGAGGAAGAGACCCAGTACTTC. Protein product: CASRWWEEETQYF.

This chain joins TRBV20-1 and TRBJ2-3, with 8 bases that match TRBD1. The CDR3 loop spans 14 amino acids. Germline assignment: CDR1 DFQATT and CDR2 SNEGSKA (reference sequence). The CDR3 spells CSPLDRVRPDTQYF. The CDR3 DNA is TGCAGCCCCTTGGACAGGGTACGGCCAGATACGCAGTATTTT.

The gene calls are TRBV29-1 and TRBJ2-2; 7 positions agree with TRBD1. This CDR3 region has 14 residues. J gave up 3 bases and V 6 bases, and 7 bases lay outside the gene matches. The germline V gene encodes CDR1 SQVTM and CDR2 ANQGSEA. The CDR3 protein is CSVRDRVDTGELFF. CDR3 DNA sequence: TGCAGCGTCCGAGACAGGGTGGACACCGGGGAGCTGTTTTTT.

This clonotype was detected only a few times. This chain joins TRBV12-5 and TRBJ2-5; 7 bases fit TRBD1. CDR3 size: 15 residues. Trimming removed 4 bases from V and 1 base from J; junction bases left unmatched: 6. Germline CDR1 reads LGHNT; CDR2 reads FRNRAP. CDR3 in DNA: TGTGCTAGTGGTTCCGGACAGGCCGGCCAAGAGACCCAGTACTTC. It encodes CASGSGQAGQETQYF.

The chain links TRBV7-9 to TRBJ1-2, with a weak D call TRBD1 (6 bases). Germline CDR1 reads SEHNR; CDR2 reads FQNEAQ (reference sequence). V was trimmed by 6 bases and J by 3 bases, leaving 11 bases between them. CDR3 size: 13 residues. The CDR3 DNA follows: TGTGCCAGCAGGCGGGCAGGGGACTATGGCTACACCTTC. Its protein is CASRRAGDYGYTF.

The chain employs TRBV27 and TRBJ2-5; tentative D call: TRBD1 (6 bases). The V gene lost 3 bases and the J gene lost 2 bases, with 7 bases spanning the gap. The CDR3 runs 13 residues. In germline, CDR1 is MNHEY, CDR2 SMNVEV (reference sequence). The chain's CDR3 is CASSFGTQETQYF. CDR3 DNA sequence: TGTGCCAGCAGTTTCGGGACACAAGAGACCCAGTACTTC.

The CDR3 DNA is TGTGCCGCCGGGACAGGGGTATACGAGCAGTACTTC. Translated, it gives CAAGTGVYEQYF. The chain is built from TRBV6-2 or TRBV6-3 and TRBJ2-7; 10 bases are a match to TRBD1. Trimming at V came to 11 bases and at J to 4 bases, leaving 5 bases not matched to a gene. The CDR3 loop spans 12 amino acids. Germline CDR1 MNHEY, CDR2 SVGEGT.

The V call is TRBV20-1, the J call TRBJ2-1; 11 nucleotides agree with TRBD2. This CDR3 has 14 residues. Germline V gives CDR1 DFQATT, CDR2 SNEGSKA (reference sequence). J gave up 7 bases and V 3 bases, and 5 bases lay outside the gene matches. The CDR3, as DNA: TGCAGTGCTAGTAAGCTAGCGGGAGGTAATGAGCAGTTCTTC. Its translation is CSASKLAGGNEQFF.

This clonotype was seen more than once but under ten times. The chain links TRBV4-1 to TRBJ2-7; D gene unclear. V was cut by 1 base and J by 3 bases, with 10 bases left in between. The CDR3 runs 14 residues. Germline CDR1 is MGHRA and CDR2 is YSYEKL. The CDR3 DNA reads TGCGCCAGCAGCCAAGTCGTCTTAGACTACGAGCAGTACTTC. It yields the protein CASSQVVLDYEQYF.

V gene TRBV6-2 or TRBV6-3 combines with J gene TRBJ2-7; 10 bases are shared with TRBD2. This CDR3 contains 17 residues. Germline CDR1 and CDR2: MNHEY and SVGEGT. The J segment lost 0 bases and the V segment lost 5 bases, leaving 10 bases of the junction unmatched. The CDR3 DNA sequence: TGTGCCAGCAGTCGAATCATTAGCGGGGGGACCTCCTACGAGCAGTACTTC. Its translation: CASSRIISGGTSYEQYF.

V gene TRBV4-3 combines with J gene TRBJ2-1; D is tentatively TRBD1 or TRBD2 (5 bases each). The V end was cut by 4 bases, the J end by 8 bases, with 12 bases between. The CDR3 spans 13 residues. CDR1 LGHNA and CDR2 YSLEER come from the germline V gene. This CDR3 reads CASSRTWGYEQFF. The CDR3, as DNA: TGCGCCAGCAGCCGAACTTGGGGGTATGAGCAGTTCTTC.

This clonotype was counted only a few times. This sequence joins TRBV7-2 and TRBJ2-1; the match to TRBD2 covers 9 bases. The CDR3 is made up of 17 amino acids. The ends lost 3 bases at V and 4 bases at J; junction bases unmatched: 10. Germline lookup yields CDR1 SGHTA and CDR2 FQGNSA. The CDR3 nucleotides are TGTGCCAGCAGCTTTAGGCAACGGCGGGAGGGTTACAATGAGCAGTTCTTC. Its protein product is CASSFRQRREGYNEQFF.

The chain employs TRBV6-2 or TRBV6-3 and TRBJ2-7; weak D call: TRBD1 (6 bases). This CDR3 is built from 16 residues. V lost 10 bases and J 0 bases, leaving 22 bases between the germline ends. Germline CDR1 and CDR2: MNHEY and SVGEGT. The CDR3 protein is CATGLDSETSSYEQYF. As DNA, the CDR3 is TGTGCCACCGGACTGGACAGCGAGACGAGCTCCTACGAGCAGTACTTC.

The chain is built from TRBV5-5 and TRBJ2-7; 9 nucleotides line up with TRBD1. With V trimmed by 4 bases and J by 2 bases, 7 bases remained unmatched. This CDR3 comprises 15 residues. Germline assignment: CDR1 SGHKS and CDR2 YYEKEE (reference sequence). This CDR3 is CASSVGQGPAYEQYF. Written as DNA, the CDR3 is TGTGCCAGCAGCGTGGGACAGGGACCCGCCTACGAGCAGTACTTC.

V usage is TRBV25-1 and J usage is TRBJ2-3; D is perhaps TRBD1 (5 bases). The CDR3 runs to 13 residues. The germline V gene encodes CDR1 MGHDK and CDR2 SYGVNS. Trimming stripped 5 bases from V and 4 bases from J, with 10 bases between. The CDR3 sequence is CASSKAGSDTQYF. DNA for the CDR3: TGTGCCAGCAGTAAAGCAGGGTCAGATACGCAGTATTTT.

The chain couples TRBV20-1 to TRBJ1-2; D may be TRBD1 (6 bases). The V and J ends lost 4 bases and 1 base respectively, with 10 bases between them. Germline lookup yields CDR1 DFQATT and CDR2 SNEGSKA (reference sequence). CDR3 length: 13 residues. The CDR3 DNA reads as TGCAGTGCTAATCAGGGGTTTAACTATGGCTACACCTTC. Protein: CSANQGFNYGYTF.

The chain uses TRBV20-1 and TRBJ2-1; TRBD2 aligns across 7 bases. V was pared by 4 bases and J by 4 bases, with 1 base of the junction left unmatched. Germline V CDR1 and CDR2: DFQATT, SNEGSKA (reference sequence). The CDR3 extends over 12 amino acids. The CDR3 loop is CSAKRGYNEQFF. DNA for the CDR3: TGCAGTGCTAAGCGGGGTTACAATGAGCAGTTCTTC.

The rearrangement uses TRBV11-2 and TRBJ2-5; tentatively, D is TRBD2 (5 bases). Trimming took off 5 bases at V and 5 bases at J, with 18 bases between the two ends. Germline CDR1 SGHAT, CDR2 FQNNGV. This CDR3 comprises 15 residues. The CDR3 DNA is TGTGCCAGCAGCGTGGACTTTTCCCTTTGGGAGACCCAGTACTTC. Encoded protein: CASSVDFSLWETQYF.

CDR3 nucleotides: TGTGCCAGCAGTTACTCGATAGCAGGACTTAACTACGAGCAGTACTTC. Protein product: CASSYSIAGLNYEQYF. The genes are TRBV6-5 and TRBJ2-5; D perhaps matches TRBD2 (5 bases). The closer fit of TRBJ2-7 to the DNA end suggests the J call may be wrong. The CDR3 sequence is 16 residues long. Germline V gene data show CDR1 as MNHEY and CDR2 as SVGAGI.

This clonotype showed up many times. The V call is TRBV24-1, the J call TRBJ2-5; D is uncertain. Deletions cut 0 bases from V and 4 bases from J, with 14 bases between. The CDR3 contains 16 residues. Germline V gene sequence: CDR1 KGHDR, CDR2 SFDVKD. CDR3 in DNA: TGTGCCACCAGTGATTTGTCGCCCCTAGGGCGAGAGACCCAGTACTTC. This codes for CATSDLSPLGRETQYF.

The CDR3 reads CATRDMNTEAFF. CDR3 DNA sequence: TGTGCCACCAGGGATATGAACACTGAAGCTTTCTTT. The chain uses TRBV6-6 and TRBJ1-1; a possible D gene is TRBD1 (5 bases). Germline CDR1 is MNHNY and CDR2 is SVGAGI (reference sequence). V lost 10 bases to trimming and J lost 0 bases, with 9 bases between them. This CDR3 has 12 amino acids.

This sequence joins TRBV3-1 and TRBJ2-4; D unclear. TRBJ2-7 matches the DNA end more closely, so the J call is doubtful. Germline V gene lookup returns CDR1 LGHDT and CDR2 YNNKEL (reference sequence). The CDR3 is made up of 12 amino acids. The CDR3 DNA sequence: TGTGCCAGCAGCCAAGCAGAATACGAGCAGTACTTC. Its protein is CASSQAEYEQYF.

The DNA of the CDR3 is TGCAGTGCTGGGAGCGTTCAGGGCGCCCAAGAGACCCAGTACTTC. Translation: CSAGSVQGAQETQYF. The chain recombines TRBV20-1 with TRBJ2-5; either TRBD1 or TRBD2 may supply D (5 bases each). V shed 5 bases and J shed 1 base, with 17 bases lying between them. The CDR3 runs to 15 residues. The germline V gene encodes CDR1 DFQATT and CDR2 SNEGSKA (reference sequence).

This clonotype was seen only a few times. The V gene is TRBV4-1, the J gene TRBJ2-1; no reliable D call. CDR3 length: 12 residues. V lost 5 bases and J 7 bases, leaving 9 bases between the germline ends. The germline CDR1 and CDR2 sequences are MGHRA and YSYEKL. CDR3 nucleotides: TGCGCCAGCAGCTCGAGATGGAATGAGCAGTTCTTC. This encodes CASSSRWNEQFF.

The rearrangement links TRBV6-6 to TRBJ2-5; D not resolved. TRBJ2-7 matches the DNA end more closely, so the J call is doubtful. This CDR3 region has 13 residues. Germline-derived CDR1 and CDR2 are MNHNY and SVGAGI (reference sequence). The CDR3 nucleotides are TGTGCCAGCAGTTCTAGTCTGGGGAACGAGCAGTACTTC. Protein sequence: CASSSSLGNEQYF.

CDR3 region: CASSPHRGRQETQYF. The CDR3 coding sequence is TGTGCCAGCAGCCCACACAGGGGCCGACAAGAGACCCAGTACTTC. The rearrangement uses TRBV7-2 and TRBJ2-5; TRBD1 matches at 7 bases. The CDR3 sequence is 15 residues long. Germline V gene data show CDR1 as SGHTA and CDR2 as FQGNSA. J gave up 2 bases and V 5 bases, and 8 bases lay outside the gene matches. Drawing the rest from reference TRBV7-2 and TRBJ2-5, the complete variable domain is GAGVSQSPSNKVTEKGKDVELRCDPISGHTALYWYRQSLGQGLEFLIYFQGNSAPDKSGLPSDRFSAERTGGSVSTLTIQRTQQEDSAVYLCASSPHRGRQETQYFGPGTRLLVL.

The genes are TRBV3-1 and TRBJ2-7; 8 positions agree with TRBD2. This CDR3 comprises 16 residues. From germline, CDR1 is LGHDT and CDR2 YNNKEL (reference sequence). Trimming took 4 bases from V and 7 from J; bases not matched to a gene: 15. This CDR3 reads CASSPPTEAGAGEQYF. The CDR3 DNA reads TGTGCCAGCAGCCCCCCCACAGAAGCGGGAGCTGGGGAGCAGTACTTC.